This T cell receptor (beta chain) appears in the sequencing data of a study of response to subunit inactivated influenza vaccine. CDR1 is SGHVS, CDR2 FQNEAQ, per germline. CDR3 length: 15 residues. V dropped 3 bases and J dropped 4 bases, with 13 bases sitting between them. MiXCR, applied by TCRdb to the RT-PCR reads, yields one record per CDR3 protein. The table includes about 700,000 distinct CDR3 sequences, 14% detected once. Only a few counts were recorded for this clonotype. Sequenced here: PBMCs from blood, sampled around 14 days before vaccination. The genes are TRBV7-8 and TRBJ1-5; possible D gene TRBD1, 5 bases. The clonotype comes from a man over 45 who received an inactivated influenza vaccine. The CDR3 nucleotides are TGTGCCAGCAGCTTGAGCCCGGGGGGGAATCAGCCCCAGCATTTT. Translated, it gives CASSLSPGGNQPQHF.